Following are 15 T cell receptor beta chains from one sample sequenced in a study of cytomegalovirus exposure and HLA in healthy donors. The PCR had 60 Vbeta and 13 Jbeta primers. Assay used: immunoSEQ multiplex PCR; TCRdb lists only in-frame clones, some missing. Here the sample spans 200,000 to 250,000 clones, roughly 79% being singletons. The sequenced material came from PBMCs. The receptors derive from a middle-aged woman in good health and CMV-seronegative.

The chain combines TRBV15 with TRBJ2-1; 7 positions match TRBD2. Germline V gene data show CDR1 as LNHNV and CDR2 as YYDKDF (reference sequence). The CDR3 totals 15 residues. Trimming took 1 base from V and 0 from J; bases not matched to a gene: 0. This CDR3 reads CATSRAGGSYNEQFF. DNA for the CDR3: TGTGCCACCAGCAGAGCGGGGGGCTCCTACAATGAGCAGTTCTTC.

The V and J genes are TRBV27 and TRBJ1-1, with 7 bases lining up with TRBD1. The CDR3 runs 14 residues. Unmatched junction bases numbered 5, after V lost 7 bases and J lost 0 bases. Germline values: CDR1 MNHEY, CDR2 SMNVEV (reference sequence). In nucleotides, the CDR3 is TGTGCCAGCACCGCAGGGGGGTTGAACACTGAAGCTTTCTTT. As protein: CASTAGGLNTEAFF.

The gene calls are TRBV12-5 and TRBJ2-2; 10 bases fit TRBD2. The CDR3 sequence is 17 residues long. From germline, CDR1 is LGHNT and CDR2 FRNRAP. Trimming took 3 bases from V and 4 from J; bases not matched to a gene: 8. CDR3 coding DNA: TGTGCTAGTGGTTTTGTCCTAGCGGGGGCTGGCACCGGGGAGCTGTTTTTT. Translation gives CASGFVLAGAGTGELFF. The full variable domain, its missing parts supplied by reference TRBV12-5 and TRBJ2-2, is DARVTQTPRHKVTEMGQEVTMRCQPILGHNTVFWYRQTMMQGLELLAYFRNRAPLDDSGMPKDRFSAEMPDATLATLKIQPSEPRDSAVYFCASGFVLAGAGTGELFFGEGSRLTVL.

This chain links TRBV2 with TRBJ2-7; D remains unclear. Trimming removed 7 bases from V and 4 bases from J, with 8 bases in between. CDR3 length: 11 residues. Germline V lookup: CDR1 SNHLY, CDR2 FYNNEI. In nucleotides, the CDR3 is TGTGCCAGCACCGAAGAGTACGAGCAGTACTTC. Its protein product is CASTEEYEQYF.

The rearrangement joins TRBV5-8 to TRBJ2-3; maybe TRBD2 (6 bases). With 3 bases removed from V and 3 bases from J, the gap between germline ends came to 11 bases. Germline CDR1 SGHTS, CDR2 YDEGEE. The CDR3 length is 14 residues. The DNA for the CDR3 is TGTGCCAGCAGCTCTACTGGGGGGACAGATACGCAGTATTTT. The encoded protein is CASSSTGGTDTQYF.

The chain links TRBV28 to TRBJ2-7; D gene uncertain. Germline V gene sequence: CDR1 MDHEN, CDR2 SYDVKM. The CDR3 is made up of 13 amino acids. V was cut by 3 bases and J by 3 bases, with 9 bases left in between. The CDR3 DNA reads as TGTGCCAGCAGTTTCAGAAATCACTACGAGCAGTACTTC. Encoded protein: CASSFRNHYEQYF.

The CDR3 DNA is TGTGCCAGCAGCTCGACAGGAGGCCAGCCCCAGCATTTT. Translating it yields CASSSTGGQPQHF. This sequence joins TRBV5-6 and TRBJ1-5, with D maybe TRBD1 (6 bases). Per germline, CDR1 SGHDT and CDR2 YYEEEE. Trimming removed 3 bases at V and 7 bases at J, with 11 bases between. The CDR3 has 13 amino acids.

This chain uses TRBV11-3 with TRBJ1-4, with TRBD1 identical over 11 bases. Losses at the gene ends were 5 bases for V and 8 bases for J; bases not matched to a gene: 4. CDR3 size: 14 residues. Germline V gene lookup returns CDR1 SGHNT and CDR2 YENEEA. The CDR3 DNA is TGTGCCAGCAGCGTCGGGACAGGGGGGGAAAAACTGTTTTTT. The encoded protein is CASSVGTGGEKLFF.

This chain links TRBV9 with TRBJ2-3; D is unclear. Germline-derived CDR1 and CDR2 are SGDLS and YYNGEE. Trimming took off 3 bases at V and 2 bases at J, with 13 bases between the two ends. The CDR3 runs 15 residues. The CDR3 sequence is CASSAPSVFTDTQYF. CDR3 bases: TGTGCCAGCAGCGCACCGAGCGTGTTCACAGATACGCAGTATTTT.

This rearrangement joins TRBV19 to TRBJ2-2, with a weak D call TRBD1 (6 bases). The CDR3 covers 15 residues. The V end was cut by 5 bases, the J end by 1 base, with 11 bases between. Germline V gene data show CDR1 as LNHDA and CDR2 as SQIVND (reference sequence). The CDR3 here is CASSQTGWNTGELFF. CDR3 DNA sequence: TGTGCCAGTAGTCAGACAGGATGGAACACCGGGGAGCTGTTTTTT.

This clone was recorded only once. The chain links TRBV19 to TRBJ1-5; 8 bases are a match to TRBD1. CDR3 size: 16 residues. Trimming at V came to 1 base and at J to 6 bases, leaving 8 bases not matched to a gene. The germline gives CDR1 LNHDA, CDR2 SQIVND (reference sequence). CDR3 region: CASSIGLRRGRQPQHF. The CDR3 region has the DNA TGTGCCAGTAGTATAGGTCTACGCAGGGGGCGTCAGCCCCAGCATTTT.

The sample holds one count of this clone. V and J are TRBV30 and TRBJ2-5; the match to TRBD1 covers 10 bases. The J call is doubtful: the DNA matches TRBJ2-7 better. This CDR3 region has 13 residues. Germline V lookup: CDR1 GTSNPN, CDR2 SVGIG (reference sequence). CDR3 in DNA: TGTGCCTACCGGACGGGACAGGGGCCCGAGCAGTACTTC. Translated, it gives CAYRTGQGPEQYF.

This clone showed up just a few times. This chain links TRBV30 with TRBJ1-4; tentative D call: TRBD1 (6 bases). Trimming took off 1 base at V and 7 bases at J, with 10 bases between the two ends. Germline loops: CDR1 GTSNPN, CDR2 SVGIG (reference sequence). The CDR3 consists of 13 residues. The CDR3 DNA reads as TGTGCCTGGAGTGAACAGGGAAGTGAAAAACTGTTTTTT. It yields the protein CAWSEQGSEKLFF.

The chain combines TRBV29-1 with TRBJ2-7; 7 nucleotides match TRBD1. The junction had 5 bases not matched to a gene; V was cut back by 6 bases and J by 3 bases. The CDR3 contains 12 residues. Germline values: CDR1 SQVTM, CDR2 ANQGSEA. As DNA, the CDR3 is TGCAGCGTACCGGGACAGAGCTACGAGCAGTACTTC. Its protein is CSVPGQSYEQYF.

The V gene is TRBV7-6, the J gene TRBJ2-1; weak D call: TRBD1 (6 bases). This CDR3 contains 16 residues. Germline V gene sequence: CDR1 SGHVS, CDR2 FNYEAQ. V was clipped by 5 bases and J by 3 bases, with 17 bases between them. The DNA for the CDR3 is TGTGCCAGCAGCCCCAAGCGACAGGCGGGCTACAATGAGCAGTTCTTC. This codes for CASSPKRQAGYNEQFF.